A single sample gave rise to the 27 T cell receptor beta chains below, sequenced in a study of blood T cell repertoires in COVID-19. Clones were read by immunoSEQ multiplex PCR, and TCRdb kept only the in-frame ones, dropping some. The sample yields over 200,000 clones, 80% to 90% seen once. Material for sequencing was PBMCs or T cells enriched from blood (not recorded which). The receptors come from a woman in her fifties or sixties who had recovered from COVID-19.

V usage is TRBV3-1 (or the pseudogene TRBV3-2) and J usage is TRBJ1-2; 7 bases match TRBD1. Germline lookup yields CDR1 LGHDT and CDR2 YNNKEL (reference sequence). There are 14 residues in the CDR3. With 0 bases clipped from V and 5 bases from J, the junction kept 3 bases outside the gene matches. The chain's CDR3 is CASSQEGQIYGYTF. The CDR3 DNA reads TGTGCCAGCAGCCAAGAGGGACAGATTTATGGCTACACCTTC.

The chain joins TRBV5-1 to TRBJ1-1; 7 bases are shared with TRBD1. CDR3 length: 15 amino acids. V lost 2 bases and J lost 0; bases outside the gene matches: 4. CDR1 and CDR2 from the germline V gene are SGHRS and YFSETQ. CDR3 sequence reads: CASSLSTGMNTEAFF. The DNA for the CDR3 is TGCGCCAGCAGCTTATCGACAGGGATGAACACTGAAGCTTTCTTT.

The chain carries TRBV12-3 or TRBV12-4 and TRBJ1-2, with a possible D match to TRBD1 (5 bases). The V end lost 3 bases, the J end lost 6 bases, and 11 bases lay between the germline ends. The CDR3 is 13 residues long. Written as DNA, the CDR3 is TGTGCCAGCAGTTTCTCAAGGGGCCATGGCTACACCTTC. Translation gives CASSFSRGHGYTF.

The chain joins TRBV9 to TRBJ1-1; 9 positions match TRBD1. The V and J ends lost 3 bases and 6 bases, in that order; junction bases with no gene match: 6. This CDR3 region has 14 residues. Looked up from germline, CDR1 is SGDLS and CDR2 is YYNGEE. CDR3 DNA: TGTGCCAGCAGCGCCAAACAGGGGGCGTCTGAAGCTTTCTTT. Translation: CASSAKQGASEAFF. The full variable domain, with the rest looked up from reference TRBV9 and TRBJ1-1, is DSGVTQTPKHLITATGQRVTLRCSPRSGDLSVYWYQQSLDQGLQFLIQYYNGEERAKGNILERFSAQQFPDLHSELNLSSLELGDSALYFCASSAKQGASEAFFGQGTRLTVV.

This chain links TRBV5-1 with TRBJ2-7, with 12 bases matching TRBD2. This CDR3 has 14 amino acids. CDR1 is SGHRS and CDR2 is YFSETQ in the germline V gene. Trimming at V came to 2 bases and at J to 3 bases, leaving 0 bases not matched to a gene. The CDR3 DNA follows: TGCGCCAGCAGCTTACTAGCGGGGGGCTACGAGCAGTACTTC. Translation: CASSLLAGGYEQYF.

The chain couples TRBV3-1 (or the pseudogene TRBV3-2) to TRBJ1-5; no clear D gene. Germline V CDR1 and CDR2: LGHDT, YNNKEL (reference sequence). With 1 base removed from V and 7 bases from J, the gap between germline ends came to 5 bases. CDR3 length: 12 residues. The CDR3 is CASSQVGQPQHF. As DNA, the CDR3 is TGTGCCAGCAGCCAAGTGGGCCAGCCCCAGCATTTT.

For the CDR3, the DNA is TGTGCCAGCAGCTCGGACAGTCAGCCCCAGCATTTT. Its protein is CASSSDSQPQHF. The gene calls are TRBV5-5 and TRBJ1-5; D perhaps matches TRBD1 (6 bases). The CDR3 is 12 amino acids. V lost 3 bases and J lost 6, with 7 bases in between. The germline CDR1 and CDR2 sequences are SGHKS and YYEKEE (reference sequence).

V gene TRBV14 combines with J gene TRBJ2-3; D remains unclear. Germline CDR1 and CDR2: SGHDN and FVKESK. The V end was cut by 5 bases, the J end by 2 bases, with 11 bases between. This CDR3 has 14 amino acids. This CDR3 reads CASSTDIYTDTQYF. The CDR3, as DNA: TGTGCCAGCAGCACTGACATCTACACAGATACGCAGTATTTT.

This chain connects TRBV2 to TRBJ2-5, with D tentatively TRBD1 (5 bases). Trimming took off 8 bases at V and 5 bases at J, with 15 bases between the two ends. The CDR3 is 13 residues long. In germline, CDR1 is SNHLY, CDR2 FYNNEI. Here the CDR3 DNA reads TGTGCCAGCGCTCGACAGCCCGGGGAGACCCAGTACTTC. Translating it yields CASARQPGETQYF.

The chain links TRBV5-3 to TRBJ2-4, with 11 bases matching TRBD1. TRBV5-3 is labeled an ORF, and its function is uncertain. After removal of 4 bases from V and 5 bases from J, the junction contained 14 bases not matched to a gene. The CDR3 is 18 residues long. CDR3 DNA: TGTGCCAGAAGCCCCACACCGATCCCGGGACAGGGGGAAAACATTCAGTACTTC. Encoded protein: CARSPTPIPGQGENIQYF.

The gene calls are TRBV9 and TRBJ2-1, with 9 bases that match TRBD1. V shed 3 bases, J shed 7 bases, and the junction held 11 bases outside the gene matches. This CDR3 spans 16 amino acids. CDR1 and CDR2 (germline): SGDLS, YYNGEE. The CDR3 bases are TGTGCCAGCAGCGGACATACGGGACAGGGTTGGAATGAGCAGTTCTTC. The encoded protein is CASSGHTGQGWNEQFF. The whole variable domain, filled in from reference TRBV9 and TRBJ2-1, reads DSGVTQTPKHLITATGQRVTLRCSPRSGDLSVYWYQQSLDQGLQFLIQYYNGEERAKGNILERFSAQQFPDLHSELNLSSLELGDSALYFCASSGHTGQGWNEQFFGPGTRLTVL.

The genes are TRBV4-1 and TRBJ1-5; no clear D gene. CDR1 is MGHRA, CDR2 YSYEKL, per germline. The CDR3 totals 14 residues. Between the trimmed V and J ends, which lost 1 base and 5 bases, there was a span of 9 bases. CDR3 nucleotides: TGCGCCAGCAGCCAAGGCAGGAATTATCAGCCCCAGCATTTT. Translating it yields CASSQGRNYQPQHF.

The gene calls are TRBV28 and TRBJ1-2; D may be TRBD1 (6 bases). CDR1 and CDR2 (germline): MDHEN, SYDVKM. CDR3 length equals 12 residues. Trimming pared 3 bases from V and 8 bases from J, leaving 10 bases between. In DNA, the CDR3 is TGTGCCAGCAGTTTTAACAGGGACGGCTACACCTTC. As protein: CASSFNRDGYTF.

The CDR3 bases are TGCAGCGACCGGGACAGGGGTAACAATGAGCAGTTCTTC. Its translation is CSDRDRGNNEQFF. V and J are TRBV29-1 and TRBJ2-1; 10 positions match TRBD1. V lost 7 bases and J lost 5; bases outside the gene matches: 5. The germline V gene has CDR1 SQVTM and CDR2 ANQGSEA. The CDR3 is 13 residues long.

The sample holds a few counts of this clone. The gene calls are TRBV3-1 (or the pseudogene TRBV3-2) and TRBJ2-2, with 9 positions matching TRBD2. The germline gives CDR1 LGHDT, CDR2 YNNKEL (reference sequence). CDR3 length equals 14 residues. The V and J ends lost 2 bases and 5 bases, in that order; junction bases with no gene match: 0. The CDR3 here is CASSQLAGTGELFF. CDR3 nucleotide sequence: TGTGCCAGCAGCCAACTAGCGGGGACCGGGGAGCTGTTTTTT.

The chain couples TRBV2 to TRBJ2-1; 13 bases are shared with TRBD2. The germline V gene encodes CDR1 SNHLY and CDR2 FYNNEI. This CDR3 region has 15 residues. The V gene end was trimmed by 4 bases and the J gene end by 6 bases; junction bases not matched to a gene: 3. The CDR3 sequence is CASSVLAGGGNEQFF. DNA of the CDR3: TGTGCCAGCAGTGTACTAGCGGGAGGGGGCAATGAGCAGTTCTTC. Variable domain in full (rest from reference TRBV2 and TRBJ2-1): EPEVTQTPSHQVTQMGQEVILRCVPISNHLYFYWYRQILGQKVEFLVSFYNNEISEKSEIFDDQFSVERPDGSNFTLKIRSTKLEDSAMYFCASSVLAGGGNEQFFGPGTRLTVL.

The chain joins TRBV27 to TRBJ2-1; D call uncertain. CDR1 MNHEY and CDR2 SMNVEV come from the germline V gene (reference sequence). The germline V and J ends were trimmed by 6 bases and 5 bases, with 14 bases remaining between them. This CDR3 contains 14 residues. CDR3 nucleotide sequence: TGTGCCAGCAGCCGTCCTGGGCGAAACAATGAGCAGTTCTTC. It translates to CASSRPGRNNEQFF.

V gene TRBV30 combines with J gene TRBJ1-2; no clear D gene. The ends were cut back, 3 bases at V and 6 bases at J, with 17 bases in the middle. Per germline, CDR1 GTSNPN and CDR2 SVGIG (reference sequence). CDR3 length: 14 amino acids. This CDR3 is CAWSERTGIDGYTF. The CDR3 DNA sequence: TGTGCCTGGAGCGAAAGGACCGGGATTGATGGCTACACCTTC. The full variable domain, in which reference TRBV30 and TRBJ1-2 provide the parts outside the CDR3, is SQTIHQWPATLVQPVGSPLSLECTVEGTSNPNLYWYRQAAGRGLQLLFYSVGIGQISSEVPQNLSASRPQDRQFILSSKKLLLSDSGFYLCAWSERTGIDGYTFGSGTRLTVV.

The rearrangement joins TRBV24-1 to TRBJ2-7; maybe TRBD2 (5 bases). V was clipped by 6 bases and J by 4 bases, with 18 bases between them. CDR1 and CDR2 (germline): KGHDR, SFDVKD. The CDR3 is 15 amino acids. CDR3 coding DNA: TGTGCCACCAGTAGTAGCGAGAGGCTTATATACGAGCAGTACTTC. It specifies CATSSSERLIYEQYF.

V and J are TRBV12-3 or TRBV12-4 and TRBJ1-2; possibly TRBD1 for D (5 bases). The CDR3 is made up of 13 amino acids. Trimming pared 3 bases from V and 4 bases from J, leaving 9 bases between. This CDR3 is CASSFQGGYGYTF. The CDR3 bases are TGTGCCAGCAGTTTCCAGGGAGGCTATGGCTACACCTTC.

This rearrangement joins TRBV5-6 to TRBJ2-5, with 10 bases that match TRBD1. This CDR3 spans 16 amino acids. The V gene end was trimmed by 1 base and the J gene end by 0 bases; junction bases not matched to a gene: 3. Per germline, CDR1 SGHDT and CDR2 YYEEEE. The CDR3 DNA reads TGTGCCAGCAGCTTGCTGGGACAGGGGAACCAAGAGACCCAGTACTTC. Its translation is CASSLLGQGNQETQYF.

The chain joins TRBV5-8 to TRBJ2-7, with D perhaps TRBD1 (5 bases). The germline CDR1 and CDR2 sequences are SGHTS and YDEGEE. There are 14 residues in the CDR3. V was clipped by 1 base and J by 6 bases, with 14 bases between them. CDR3 sequence reads: CASSLYAGIGEQYF. The CDR3 DNA sequence: TGTGCCAGCAGCTTGTACGCAGGGATCGGCGAGCAGTACTTC. The full variable domain, completed using reference TRBV5-8 and TRBJ2-7, is EAGVTQSPTHLIKTRGQQATLRCSPISGHTSVYWYQQALGLGLQFLLWYDEGEERNRGNFPPRFSGRQFPNYSSELNVNALELEDSALYLCASSLYAGIGEQYFGPGTRLTVT.

The rearrangement joins TRBV5-4 to TRBJ1-2; TRBD1 matches 7 bases. Germline-derived CDR1 and CDR2 are SGHNT and YYREEE (reference sequence). This CDR3 is 15 amino acids long. Trimming removed 4 bases from V and 4 bases from J; junction bases left unmatched: 10. The CDR3 sequence is CASSQKTGRSYGYTF. The CDR3 bases are TGTGCCAGCAGCCAAAAGACAGGGAGAAGCTATGGCTACACCTTC.

The V and J genes are TRBV30 and TRBJ2-7, with 9 bases identical to TRBD1. This CDR3 has 13 amino acids. V dropped 3 bases and J dropped 8; count of bases not matched to a gene: 8. Germline CDR1 GTSNPN, CDR2 SVGIG (reference sequence). The CDR3 coding sequence is TGTGCCTGGAGATCGGGACAGGGCGGAAAGCAGTACTTC. Its protein product is CAWRSGQGGKQYF.

The V and J genes are TRBV5-4 and TRBJ2-3; 8 bases are a match to TRBD2. CDR3 length: 15 residues. Germline V gene lookup returns CDR1 SGHNT and CDR2 YYREEE (reference sequence). V shed 1 base and J 4 bases; nucleotides not matched to a gene: 5. The CDR3 nucleotides read TGTGCCAGCAGCTTGCGCTCCGGGGGGGCAGATACGCAGTATTTT. Its protein product is CASSLRSGGADTQYF.

The V call is TRBV6-5, the J call TRBJ1-3, with TRBD1 identical over 7 bases. The CDR3 extends over 15 amino acids. Germline values: CDR1 MNHEY, CDR2 SVGAGI. The V and J ends lost 7 bases and 1 base, in that order; junction bases with no gene match: 7. The CDR3 region is CASTYGTASGNTIYF. The CDR3 bases are TGTGCCAGCACCTACGGGACAGCTTCTGGAAACACCATATATTTT.

This chain connects TRBV9 to TRBJ1-2; D is uncertain. V was cut by 0 bases and J by 1 base, with 13 bases left in between. Germline V gene data show CDR1 as SGDLS and CDR2 as YYNGEE. This CDR3 contains 16 residues. The CDR3 DNA sequence: TGTGCCAGCAGCGTAGGAACAGCCTGGTATAACTATGGCTACACCTTC. Protein sequence: CASSVGTAWYNYGYTF.